The source of this TCR beta chain is a study of regulatory T cells in long-lasting Graves disease. Notes on the study in general: Results may be inaccurate due to the small sample size. More public clonotypes were shared by persistent patients (approximately 3,000) than by new patients (around 990).

This sample's time point: newly diagnosed GD, antithyroid drugs for less than 3 months. Generation of the TCR library employed RNA extracted from PBMCs. Points on this clonotype: Its matching antigen is unknown.

According to the study, TCR beta libraries were built with iRepertoire HTBI primers and CDR3-region Arm-PCR. TCRdb re-called the multiplex PCR reads through MiXCR, storing one row per CDR3 protein. The repertoire holds a few hundred thousand distinct CDR3 sequences, with 15% to 20% as singletons. This same sample was also taken into another study, of T cells in Graves' hyperthyroidism and ophthalmopathy. That work states: Carried out on the TCR CDR3, a first-round RT-PCR used the HTBI primer set.

Sequencing used peripheral blood mononuclear cells (PBMCs), obtained at new diagnosis, from a patient treated with antithyroid drugs. The TCR originated in a man aged 40-55 years with Graves disease.

The CDR3 DNA reads TGTGCCAGCAGCCAAGACCCAGGAGGTGGGACAGATACGCAGTATTTT. Translated, it gives CASSQDPGGGTDTQYF. This chain uses TRBV3-1 with TRBJ2-3, with D possibly matching TRBD2 (5 bases). Trimming took 0 bases from V and 3 from J, leaving 13 bases between them. This CDR3 is built from 16 residues. The germline CDR1 and CDR2 sequences are LGHDT and YNNKEL (reference sequence).